A single sample gave rise to the 20 T cell receptor beta chains below, sequenced in a study of blood T cell repertoires in COVID-19. Only in-frame clones appear in the TCRdb table, and some are missing; sequencing was by immunoSEQ multiplex PCR. The sample holds approximately 400,000 clones; 88% are singletons and the top ten take roughly 12%. The specimen was peripheral blood. The receptor source for this set is a woman between 45 and 60 years old with COVID-19, enrolled during active disease.

The chain has TRBV14 and TRBJ2-7; tentative D call: TRBD1 (6 bases). Per germline, CDR1 SGHDN and CDR2 FVKESK. The CDR3 is 15 residues long. The ends were cut back, 2 bases at V and 5 bases at J, with 16 bases in the middle. Here the CDR3 reads CASSQTTGTRDEQYF. In nucleotides, the CDR3 is TGTGCCAGCAGCCAAACAACCGGGACAAGAGACGAGCAGTACTTC.

This chain joins TRBV7-2 and TRBJ2-1; tentatively, D is TRBD2 (5 bases). The V and J ends lost 5 bases and 4 bases respectively, with 15 bases between them. The germline V gene encodes CDR1 SGHTA and CDR2 FQGNSA. The CDR3 has 15 amino acids. The CDR3 DNA sequence: TGTGCCAGCAGCCCCCTCCGGGGAATTTACAATGAGCAGTTCTTC. The encoded protein is CASSPLRGIYNEQFF.

The V and J genes are TRBV3-1 (or the pseudogene TRBV3-2) and TRBJ1-1; D gene uncertain. Germline V CDR1 and CDR2: LGHDT, YNNKEL (reference sequence). The CDR3 sequence is 14 residues long. With 4 bases removed from V and 1 base from J, the gap between germline ends came to 10 bases. CDR3 residues: CASSRGNTNTEAFF. In DNA form, the CDR3 reads TGTGCCAGCAGCCGCGGGAACACGAACACTGAAGCTTTCTTT.

This clone was counted between two and nine times. CDR3 in DNA: TGTGCCAGCAGCGAGGGAGACAATGAGCAGTTCTTC. The encoded protein is CASSEGDNEQFF. V usage is TRBV7-9 and J usage is TRBJ2-1, with a tentative D call TRBD2 (5 bases). CDR3 length: 12 amino acids. Per the germline V gene, CDR1 is SEHNR and CDR2 is FQNEAQ (reference sequence). The germline V and J ends were trimmed by 5 bases and 5 bases, with 7 bases remaining between them. Complete variable domain (other parts from reference TRBV7-9 and TRBJ2-1): DTGVSQNPRHKITKRGQNVTFRCDPISEHNRLYWYRQTLGQGPEFLTYFQNEAQLEKSRLLSDRFSAERPKGSFSTLEIQRTEQGDSAMYLCASSEGDNEQFFGPGTRLTVL.

This chain connects TRBV18 to TRBJ1-1; D not resolved. The V gene's germline CDR1 is KGHSH and CDR2 LQKENI. The ends were cut back, 7 bases at V and 2 bases at J, with 14 bases in the middle. This CDR3 has 14 residues. CDR3 region: CASFLTASNTEAFF. As DNA, the CDR3 is TGTGCCAGCTTTCTAACAGCCTCCAACACTGAAGCTTTCTTT.

The V gene is TRBV18, the J gene TRBJ2-1; weak D call: TRBD1 (5 bases). Trimming removed 3 bases from V and 8 bases from J, with 11 bases in between. This CDR3 contains 13 residues. Germline V gene data show CDR1 as KGHSH and CDR2 as LQKENI. The CDR3 DNA sequence: TGTGCCAGCTCACCTAGACAGATCGATGAGCAGTTCTTC. This encodes CASSPRQIDEQFF. Using reference TRBV18 and TRBJ2-1 for the parts outside the CDR3, the full variable domain is NAGVMQNPRHLVRRRGQEARLRCSPMKGHSHVYWYRQLPEEGLKFMVYLQKENIIDESGMPKERFSAEFPKEGPSILRIQQVVRGDSAAYFCASSPRQIDEQFFGPGTRLTVL.

V usage is TRBV19 and J usage is TRBJ2-7; 9 bases map to TRBD1. Germline CDR1 is LNHDA and CDR2 is SQIVND (reference sequence). V lost 6 bases and J lost 2; bases outside the gene matches: 8. The CDR3 runs to 15 residues. The CDR3 reads CASSPSDRGAYEQYF. CDR3 nucleotides: TGTGCCAGTAGCCCCAGCGACAGGGGGGCCTACGAGCAGTACTTC.

V is TRBV5-1 and J is TRBJ2-3, with 7 bases identical to TRBD1. Germline V CDR1 and CDR2: SGHRS, YFSETQ. The ends lost 4 bases at V and 5 bases at J; junction bases unmatched: 7. CDR3 length: 14 residues. CDR3 nucleotide sequence: TGCGCCAGCAGCCTTGGACAGGCGGGAGATACGCAGTATTTT. Translating it yields CASSLGQAGDTQYF.

This clone was counted only a few times. The chain joins TRBV10-3 to TRBJ1-1, with 8 nucleotides matching TRBD1. The CDR3 spans 18 residues. Germline CDR1 and CDR2: ENHRY and SYGVKD. The junction had 14 bases not matched to a gene; V was cut back by 1 base and J by 4 bases. CDR3 DNA: TGTGCCATCAGTGAGTTAAGTGGTTGGTCAGGGGGCCTCACTGAAGCTTTCTTT. Translating gives CAISELSGWSGGLTEAFF.

V usage is TRBV5-8 and J usage is TRBJ1-2, with D uncertain. This CDR3 is built from 12 residues. Germline CDR1 SGHTS, CDR2 YDEGEE. V was pared by 6 bases and J by 2 bases, with 8 bases between. The CDR3 reads CASIGANYGYTF. DNA for the CDR3: TGTGCCAGCATAGGAGCAAACTATGGCTACACCTTC. The whole variable domain, remainder taken from reference TRBV5-8 and TRBJ1-2, is EAGVTQSPTHLIKTRGQQATLRCSPISGHTSVYWYQQALGLGLQFLLWYDEGEERNRGNFPPRFSGRQFPNYSSELNVNALELEDSALYLCASIGANYGYTFGSGTRLTVV.

This chain uses TRBV6-5 with TRBJ1-2; 7 nucleotides line up with TRBD1. The V and J ends lost 0 bases and 7 bases, in that order; junction bases with no gene match: 8. CDR1 is MNHEY, CDR2 SVGAGI, per germline. The CDR3 runs 15 residues. The CDR3 bases are TGTGCCAGCAGTTACTCGTCCACCTCAGGGGGTGGCTACACCTTC. As protein: CASSYSSTSGGGYTF.

The chain is built from TRBV24-1 and TRBJ2-7, with unresolved D. This CDR3 has 12 residues. The V gene's germline CDR1 is KGHDR and CDR2 SFDVKD. The germline V and J ends were trimmed by 4 bases and 1 base, with 4 bases remaining between them. Here the CDR3 reads CATSDNSYEQYF. As DNA, the CDR3 is TGTGCCACCAGTGACAATTCCTACGAGCAGTACTTC.

The V gene is TRBV6-5, the J gene TRBJ2-1; D may be TRBD2 (7 bases). Germline loops: CDR1 MNHEY, CDR2 SVGAGI. This CDR3 has 12 residues. V was cut by 6 bases and J by 9 bases, with 12 bases left in between. The CDR3 sequence: CASRGGASEQFF. The CDR3 bases are TGTGCCAGCAGGGGGGGGGCTAGTGAGCAGTTCTTC.

The chain combines TRBV27 with TRBJ2-7, with D uncertain. This CDR3 contains 12 residues. The germline gives CDR1 MNHEY, CDR2 SMNVEV (reference sequence). The V gene lost 5 bases and the J gene lost 5 bases, with 10 bases spanning the gap. The CDR3 DNA follows: TGTGCCAGCAGTCCCCTTAGAAACGAGCAGTACTTC. It yields the protein CASSPLRNEQYF.

This chain links TRBV19 with TRBJ1-2, with 8 positions matching TRBD1. Losses at the gene ends were 3 bases for V and 8 bases for J; bases not matched to a gene: 11. This CDR3 has 15 amino acids. Germline V gene sequence: CDR1 LNHDA, CDR2 SQIVND (reference sequence). This CDR3 is CASSMPLQGAWGYTF. CDR3 DNA: TGTGCCAGTAGTATGCCTCTCCAGGGGGCGTGGGGCTACACCTTC.

J is TRBJ1-1 and V is TRBV27, with D perhaps matching TRBD1 (6 bases). The germline V and J ends were trimmed by 5 bases and 4 bases, with 14 bases remaining between them. Per germline, CDR1 MNHEY and CDR2 SMNVEV (reference sequence). The CDR3 sequence is 14 residues long. DNA of the CDR3: TGTGCCAGCAGTCCCCGGACAGCGGTCACTGAAGCTTTCTTT. It translates to CASSPRTAVTEAFF.

This chain joins TRBV3-1 (or the pseudogene TRBV3-2) and TRBJ2-7; D not resolved. Trimming left V 1 base short and J 2 bases short, with 12 bases between. This CDR3 spans 15 amino acids. CDR1 is LGHDT, CDR2 YNNKEL, per germline (reference sequence). CDR3 nucleotides: TGTGCCAGCAGCCAAGCGGCGGCAGCACCCTACGAGCAGTACTTC. Amino acid sequence: CASSQAAAAPYEQYF.

This chain links TRBV24-1 with TRBJ2-3; 12 nucleotides align to TRBD2. Trimming cost V 1 base and J 0 bases; bases outside gene matches: 10. This CDR3 spans 20 amino acids. The germline V gene encodes CDR1 KGHDR and CDR2 SFDVKD. CDR3 residues: CATSDFLGTSGGTSTDTQYF. CDR3 bases: TGTGCCACCAGTGATTTTCTGGGAACTAGCGGGGGGACTAGCACAGATACGCAGTATTTT.

This clone came up a few times. The CDR3 DNA is TGCGCCAGCAGCCGCACCGGACAGGAGAGCTCTGGAAACACCATATATTTT. Amino acids: CASSRTGQESSGNTIYF. The chain has TRBV4-1 and TRBJ1-3; 7 bases line up with TRBD1. This CDR3 region has 17 residues. J lost 0 bases, V lost 4 bases, and 9 bases had no gene match. Germline values: CDR1 MGHRA, CDR2 YSYEKL.

This clone was picked up one time. The chain recombines TRBV6-6 with TRBJ1-2, with 9 bases that match TRBD1. This CDR3 has 16 amino acids. Per germline, CDR1 MNHNY and CDR2 SVGAGI (reference sequence). Trimming removed 2 bases from V and 4 bases from J; junction bases left unmatched: 8. This chain's CDR3 is CASSYDDRGGGYGYTF. The CDR3 DNA sequence: TGTGCCAGCAGTTACGACGACAGGGGGGGCGGCTATGGCTACACCTTC.